This T cell receptor beta chain was captured by sequencing in a study of T cell responses to AZD1222 COVID-19 vaccine. The protocol was immunoSEQ multiplex PCR, while the TCRdb copy is restricted to in-frame clones and leaves out a portion. The sample records 30,000 to 50,000 clones, 88% being singletons. Germline V CDR1 and CDR2: SEHNR, FQNEAQ (reference sequence). CDR3 length: 16 residues. V was clipped by 2 bases and J by 2 bases; unmatched bases: 5. The material sequenced was peripheral blood, taken 28 days after the second dose of the MenACWY control vaccine. The gene calls are TRBV7-9 and TRBJ2-7; TRBD2 agrees at 11 bases. The sequence was obtained from an adult who received the MenACWY meningococcal vaccine as a control. The CDR3 sequence is CASSLYGLAGPYEQYF. The CDR3 DNA sequence: TGTGCCAGCAGCTTATATGGACTAGCGGGTCCCTACGAGCAGTACTTC.